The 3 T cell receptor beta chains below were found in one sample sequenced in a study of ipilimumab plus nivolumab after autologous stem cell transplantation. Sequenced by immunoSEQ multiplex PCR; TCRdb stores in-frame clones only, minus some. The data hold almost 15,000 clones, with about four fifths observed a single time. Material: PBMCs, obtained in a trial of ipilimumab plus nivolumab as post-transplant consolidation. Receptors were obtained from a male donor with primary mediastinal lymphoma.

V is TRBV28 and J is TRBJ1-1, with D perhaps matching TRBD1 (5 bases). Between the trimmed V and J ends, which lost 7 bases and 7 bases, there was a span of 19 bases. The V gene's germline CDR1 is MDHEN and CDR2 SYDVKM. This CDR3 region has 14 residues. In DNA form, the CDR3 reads TGTGCCAGCACCTCCAAGGGCAGGGTCCTTGAAGCTTTCTTT. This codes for CASTSKGRVLEAFF. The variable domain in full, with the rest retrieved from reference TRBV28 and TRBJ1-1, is DVKVTQSSRYLVKRTGEKVFLECVQDMDHENMFWYRQDPGLGLRLIYFSYDVKMKEKGDIPEGYSVSREKKERFSLILESASTNQTSMYLCASTSKGRVLEAFFGQGTRLTVV.

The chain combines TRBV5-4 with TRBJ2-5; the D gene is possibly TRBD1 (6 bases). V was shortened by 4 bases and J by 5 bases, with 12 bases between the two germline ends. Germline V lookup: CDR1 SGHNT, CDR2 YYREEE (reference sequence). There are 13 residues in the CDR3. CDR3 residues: CASSLQGLETQYF. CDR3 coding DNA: TGTGCCAGCAGCCTACAGGGATTGGAGACCCAGTACTTC.

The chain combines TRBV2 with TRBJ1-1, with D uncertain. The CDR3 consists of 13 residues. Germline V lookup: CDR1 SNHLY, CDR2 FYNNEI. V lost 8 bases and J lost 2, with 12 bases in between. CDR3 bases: TGTGCCAGCGTTACCAGCAGAAACACTGAAGCTTTCTTT. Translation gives CASVTSRNTEAFF.